A selection of T cell receptor beta chains follows, all from one sample in a study of blood T cell repertoires in COVID-19. TCRdb's table, derived via immunoSEQ multiplex PCR, lists solely in-frame clones and lacks some. The sample consists of around 70,000 clones, roughly 80% of them appearing once. Input material: peripheral blood. Receptors were obtained from a man between 60 and 75 years old with acute or convalescent COVID-19. The CDR3 runs from the conserved cysteine through the conserved F or W. A D gene is named only where the DNA matches it firmly. The size field is filled for only some rows; it gives once, few, many or a size class.

v_call: TRBV3-1/TRBV3-2
j_call: TRBJ1-5
d_call: -
clone_size: -
cdr3_aa: CASSQDGSGGNQPQHF
cdr3_nt: TGTGCCAGCAGCCAAGACGGCTCCGGAGGCAATCAGCCCCAGCATTTT

v_call: TRBV6-5
j_call: TRBJ1-2
d_call: -
clone_size: -
cdr3_aa: CASGKGYSESGYTF
cdr3_nt: TGTGCCAGCGGGAAGGGGTACAGTGAGAGCGGCTACACCTTC

v_call: TRBV7-9
j_call: TRBJ1-5
d_call: -
clone_size: -
cdr3_aa: CASSRAGNQPQHF
cdr3_nt: TGTGCCAGCAGCCGGGCAGGGAATCAGCCCCAGCATTTT

v_call: TRBV2
j_call: TRBJ2-1
d_call: TRBD2
clone_size: -
cdr3_aa: CASSFLGLNSYNEQFF
cdr3_nt: TGTGCCAGCAGTTTCCTGGGACTAAACTCCTACAATGAGCAGTTCTTC

v_call: TRBV7-9
j_call: TRBJ2-1
d_call: TRBD1
clone_size: once
cdr3_aa: CASSSRQTGGNEQFF
cdr3_nt: TGTGCCAGCAGCTCCCGACAGACAGGGGGGAATGAGCAGTTCTTC

v_call: TRBV3-1/TRBV3-2
j_call: TRBJ1-3
d_call: -
clone_size: -
cdr3_aa: CASSQASRATLSGNTIYF
cdr3_nt: TGTGCCAGCAGCCAAGCCTCCAGGGCCACCCTCTCTGGAAACACCATATATTTT

v_call: TRBV5-1
j_call: TRBJ2-7
d_call: -
clone_size: -
cdr3_aa: CASSSTGGSYEQYF
cdr3_nt: TGCGCCAGCAGCTCCACAGGTGGCTCCTACGAGCAGTACTTC

v_call: TRBV10-3
j_call: TRBJ2-5
d_call: -
clone_size: -
cdr3_aa: CAIAWAQETQYF
cdr3_nt: TGTGCCATAGCCTGGGCCCAAGAGACCCAGTACTTC

v_call: TRBV5-4
j_call: TRBJ1-2
d_call: TRBD1
clone_size: -
cdr3_aa: CASSVSQGNYGYTF
cdr3_nt: TGTGCCAGCAGCGTTTCACAGGGGAACTATGGCTACACCTTC

v_call: TRBV3-1/TRBV3-2
j_call: TRBJ2-3
d_call: TRBD2
clone_size: -
cdr3_aa: CASSQAGGTQYF
cdr3_nt: TGTGCCAGCAGCCAAGCGGGAGGTACGCAGTATTTT

v_call: TRBV5-4
j_call: TRBJ1-1
d_call: -
clone_size: -
cdr3_aa: CASSGGALTEAFF
cdr3_nt: TGTGCCAGCAGTGGGGGGGCTCTCACTGAAGCTTTCTTT

v_call: TRBV29-1
j_call: TRBJ1-2
d_call: -
clone_size: -
cdr3_aa: CSVDNGGGYGYTF
cdr3_nt: TGCAGCGTTGATAACGGGGGTGGCTATGGCTACACCTTC

v_call: TRBV19
j_call: TRBJ1-5
d_call: -
clone_size: -
cdr3_aa: CASRPKATSRGNQPQHF
cdr3_nt: TGTGCCAGTAGACCAAAGGCGACCTCTCGGGGGAATCAGCCCCAGCATTTT

v_call: TRBV2
j_call: TRBJ1-6
d_call: -
clone_size: -
cdr3_aa: CASSARPGSESSYNSPLHF
cdr3_nt: TGTGCCAGCAGTGCTAGACCTGGGTCCGAAAGCTCCTATAATTCACCCCTCCACTTT

v_call: TRBV2
j_call: TRBJ2-7
d_call: TRBD1
clone_size: -
cdr3_aa: CASSPGQGGSYEQYF
cdr3_nt: TGTGCCAGCAGTCCGGGACAGGGGGGTTCCTACGAGCAGTACTTC

v_call: TRBV5-4
j_call: TRBJ1-6
d_call: -
clone_size: -
cdr3_aa: CASSFSRYNSPLHF
cdr3_nt: TGTGCCAGCAGCTTTTCTCGGTATAATTCACCCCTCCACTTT

v_call: TRBV24-1
j_call: TRBJ2-6
d_call: -
clone_size: -
cdr3_aa: CATSEASGANVLTF
cdr3_nt: TGTGCCACCAGTGAGGCCTCTGGGGCCAACGTCCTGACTTTC

v_call: TRBV15
j_call: TRBJ1-6
d_call: -
clone_size: -
cdr3_aa: CATSRDPVRVQADARSYNSPLHF
cdr3_nt: TGTGCCACCAGCAGAGATCCGGTGAGGGTTCAGGCTGATGCAAGATCTTATAATTCACCCCTCCACTTT

v_call: TRBV28
j_call: TRBJ2-1
d_call: -
clone_size: -
cdr3_aa: CASSLQGNEQFF
cdr3_nt: TGTGCCAGCAGTTTACAGGGGAATGAGCAGTTCTTC

v_call: TRBV7-2
j_call: TRBJ1-2
d_call: -
clone_size: -
cdr3_aa: CASSLASENYGYTF
cdr3_nt: TGTGCCAGCAGCTTAGCCTCGGAGAACTATGGCTACACCTTC

v_call: TRBV5-4
j_call: TRBJ1-2
d_call: -
clone_size: few
cdr3_aa: CASSPGQPKVGYGYTF
cdr3_nt: TGTGCCAGCAGCCCAGGACAGCCCAAGGTGGGCTATGGCTACACCTTC